These 25 T cell receptor beta chains were all obtained from the same sample, sequenced in a study of blood T cell repertoires in COVID-19. Only in-frame clones appear in the TCRdb table, and some are missing; sequencing was by immunoSEQ multiplex PCR. The table records about 340,000 clones, about 87% of them present only once. Sequencing was done on a sample of peripheral blood. These TCRs come from a woman aged 45 to 65 with COVID-19, enrolled during active disease.

The rearrangement uses TRBV5-6 and TRBJ2-7; 8 bases align to TRBD2. The CDR3 extends over 14 amino acids. Germline V gene sequence: CDR1 SGHDT, CDR2 YYEEEE. The V and J ends lost 4 bases and 7 bases, in that order; junction bases with no gene match: 10. The CDR3 DNA follows: TGTGCCAGCAGCCCCCGGGGGACTAGTATAGAGCAGTACTTC. As protein: CASSPRGTSIEQYF.

This clone was counted a single time. V and J are TRBV6-5 and TRBJ2-1; TRBD2 matches at 8 bases. Germline CDR1 MNHEY, CDR2 SVGAGI. V dropped 6 bases and J dropped 10; count of bases not matched to a gene: 14. This CDR3 has 15 amino acids. The CDR3 protein is CASSHGAGGIREQFF. The CDR3 region has the DNA TGTGCCAGCAGCCATGGGGCGGGAGGAATCAGAGAGCAGTTCTTC.

V is TRBV11-3 and J is TRBJ2-5; the match to TRBD2 covers 10 bases. Germline V gene sequence: CDR1 SGHNT, CDR2 YENEEA. The CDR3 length is 15 residues. The junction had 3 bases not matched to a gene; V was cut back by 3 bases and J by 2 bases. CDR3 bases: TGTGCCAGCAGCTTCGGACTAGCGGAACAAGAGACCCAGTACTTC. Its protein is CASSFGLAEQETQYF.

The CDR3 DNA follows: TGTGCCACCGCATATTTAACAGCTAGCGATGAGCAGTTCTTC. As protein: CATAYLTASDEQFF. The chain is built from TRBV19 and TRBJ2-1, with D possibly matching TRBD2 (6 bases). The CDR3 totals 14 residues. The V and J ends lost 10 bases and 8 bases respectively, with 21 bases between them. CDR1 and CDR2 (germline): LNHDA, SQIVND (reference sequence). The variable domain in full, completed from reference TRBV19 and TRBJ2-1, reads DGGITQSPKYLFRKEGQNVTLSCEQNLNHDAMYWYRQDPGQGLRLIYYSQIVNDFQKGDIAEGYSVSREKKESFPLTVTSAQKNPTAFYLCATAYLTASDEQFFGPGTRLTVL.

The chain links TRBV10-3 to TRBJ1-1, with D uncertain. V gave up 3 bases and J gave up 1 base, with 12 bases separating them. The CDR3 is made up of 15 amino acids. Looked up from germline, CDR1 is ENHRY and CDR2 is SYGVKD. The CDR3, as DNA: TGTGCCATCAGTGACAACGGGAAACCGAACACTGAAGCTTTCTTT. This gives the protein CAISDNGKPNTEAFF.

The rearrangement joins TRBV28 to TRBJ1-1, with D unclear. Deletions cut 7 bases from V and 3 bases from J, with 21 bases between. Germline loops: CDR1 MDHEN, CDR2 SYDVKM. This CDR3 is built from 16 residues. The CDR3 here is CASTLEEGFMDTEAFF. The CDR3 DNA reads as TGTGCCAGCACTTTGGAGGAAGGGTTTATGGACACTGAAGCTTTCTTT.

This clone was seen just once. The chain uses TRBV30 and TRBJ1-1, with no clear D. The CDR3 loop spans 13 amino acids. Trimming left V 4 bases short and J 1 base short, with 10 bases between. Looked up from germline, CDR1 is GTSNPN and CDR2 is SVGIG (reference sequence). The CDR3 here is CAWKAEGNTEAFF. DNA of the CDR3: TGTGCCTGGAAGGCTGAGGGGAACACTGAAGCTTTCTTT.

The rearrangement uses TRBV3-1 (or the pseudogene TRBV3-2) and TRBJ2-1; D is unresolved. The CDR3 is 13 amino acids. Per the germline V gene, CDR1 is LGHDT and CDR2 is YNNKEL (reference sequence). V was shortened by 3 bases and J by 7 bases, with 10 bases between the two germline ends. For the CDR3, the DNA is TGTGCCAGCAGCCATACTAATCGGAATGAGCAGTTCTTC. This gives the protein CASSHTNRNEQFF.

The rearrangement joins TRBV30 to TRBJ2-1; 12 nucleotides align to TRBD2. Germline CDR1 reads GTSNPN; CDR2 reads SVGIG (reference sequence). J lost 8 bases, V lost 2 bases, and 10 bases had no gene match. CDR3 length equals 16 residues. CDR3 sequence reads: CAWSNLLAGGPDEQFF. The CDR3 nucleotides read TGTGCCTGGAGTAACCTCCTAGCGGGAGGGCCGGATGAGCAGTTCTTC.

The chain combines TRBV19 with TRBJ1-6, with D maybe TRBD1 (5 bases). The V gene's germline CDR1 is LNHDA and CDR2 SQIVND (reference sequence). Trimming removed 3 bases from V and 3 bases from J, with 12 bases in between. CDR3 length equals 16 residues. The CDR3 coding sequence is TGTGCCAGTAGTATCGGGGGACCGGGCTATAATTCACCCCTCCACTTT. Translation: CASSIGGPGYNSPLHF.

V usage is TRBV6-2 or TRBV6-3 and J usage is TRBJ1-5; TRBD1 is a possible D gene (6 bases). In germline, CDR1 is MNHEY, CDR2 SVGEGT. Trimming cost V 2 bases and J 6 bases, with 14 bases left between them. This CDR3 is 15 amino acids long. This CDR3 is CASSYALGAGQPQHF. Written as DNA, the CDR3 is TGTGCCAGCAGTTACGCCCTGGGGGCGGGTCAGCCCCAGCATTTT.

This chain links TRBV6-5 with TRBJ2-7; TRBD2 matches 7 bases. The CDR3 is 15 amino acids. The germline CDR1 and CDR2 sequences are MNHEY and SVGAGI. With 6 bases clipped from V and 1 base from J, the junction kept 9 bases outside the gene matches. The CDR3 DNA sequence: TGTGCCAGCAGCCGGGACTACCAGTTATCCTACGAGCAGTACTTC. Encoded protein: CASSRDYQLSYEQYF.

This rearrangement joins TRBV30 to TRBJ2-1, with 10 bases lining up with TRBD2. Germline values: CDR1 GTSNPN, CDR2 SVGIG (reference sequence). The CDR3 consists of 15 residues. V lost 3 bases to trimming and J lost 2 bases; unmatched junction nucleotides: 4. The CDR3 sequence: CAWRRTSGAYNEQFF. For the CDR3, the DNA is TGTGCCTGGAGGAGGACTAGCGGAGCCTACAATGAGCAGTTCTTC.

The chain joins TRBV10-1 to TRBJ1-5; possibly TRBD1 for D (5 bases). This CDR3 is built from 20 residues. CDR1 and CDR2 from the germline V gene are WNHNN and SYGVQD (reference sequence). Trimming cost V 2 bases and J 0 bases, with 23 bases left between them. This CDR3 is CASSEDGGETDTNSNQPQHF. For the CDR3, the DNA is TGCGCCAGCAGTGAGGATGGGGGGGAGACAGACACAAATAGCAATCAGCCCCAGCATTTT.

The chain joins TRBV28 to TRBJ1-1; perhaps TRBD1 as D (6 bases). The germline gives CDR1 MDHEN, CDR2 SYDVKM. V was cut by 3 bases and J by 1 base, with 12 bases left in between. The CDR3 consists of 15 residues. This CDR3 is CASSFGQNQNTEAFF. CDR3 bases: TGTGCCAGCAGTTTCGGACAGAACCAGAACACTGAAGCTTTCTTT.

In DNA, the CDR3 is TGTGCCAGCAACATTTATACCGGGGAGCTGTTTTTT. This sequence encodes CASNIYTGELFF. The chain employs TRBV12-3 or TRBV12-4 and TRBJ2-2, with D unresolved. CDR3 length equals 12 residues. Trimming took off 7 bases at V and 5 bases at J, with 8 bases between the two ends.

The rearrangement joins TRBV19 to TRBJ1-2; TRBD1 is a possible D gene (5 bases). CDR1 and CDR2 (germline): LNHDA, SQIVND (reference sequence). This CDR3 has 15 amino acids. Between the trimmed V and J ends, which lost 3 bases and 2 bases, there was a span of 13 bases. In DNA, the CDR3 is TGTGCCAGTAGTATGAGGGACCGGGAGAACTATGGCTACACCTTC. Encoded protein: CASSMRDRENYGYTF.

V usage is TRBV5-1 and J usage is TRBJ1-1; no clear D. In germline, CDR1 is SGHRS, CDR2 YFSETQ. V was clipped by 4 bases and J by 0 bases, with 10 bases between them. The CDR3 contains 14 residues. In nucleotides, the CDR3 is TGCGCCAGCAGCGCGACACCTATGAACACTGAAGCTTTCTTT. It translates to CASSATPMNTEAFF.

The rearrangement uses TRBV2 and TRBJ1-1; D is perhaps TRBD1 (6 bases). The CDR3 has 11 amino acids. Germline V gene lookup returns CDR1 SNHLY and CDR2 FYNNEI. V gave up 8 bases and J gave up 6 bases, with 10 bases separating them. CDR3 loop: CASRTGPEAFF. CDR3 DNA: TGTGCCAGCCGTACAGGGCCTGAAGCTTTCTTT.

V gene TRBV18 combines with J gene TRBJ2-2; 8 bases are shared with TRBD2. The germline V gene has CDR1 KGHSH and CDR2 LQKENI. J lost 7 bases, V lost 2 bases, and 9 bases had no gene match. This CDR3 contains 16 residues. CDR3 in amino acids: CASSPTSGSLDGELFF. Written as DNA, the CDR3 is TGTGCCAGCTCACCAACGAGCGGGAGTCTGGACGGGGAGCTGTTTTTT.

V gene TRBV11-2 combines with J gene TRBJ2-2; 11 positions match TRBD1. This CDR3 has 16 residues. Germline V lookup: CDR1 SGHAT, CDR2 FQNNGV. J gave up 5 bases and V 5 bases, and 7 bases lay outside the gene matches. CDR3 in amino acids: CASSPLGTGGTGELFF. The DNA of the CDR3 is TGTGCCAGCAGCCCCTTGGGGACAGGGGGTACCGGGGAGCTGTTTTTT.

The chain combines TRBV19 with TRBJ2-4; D may be TRBD2 (6 bases). Germline V gene lookup returns CDR1 LNHDA and CDR2 SQIVND (reference sequence). Trimming cost V 6 bases and J 12 bases, with 24 bases left between them. The CDR3 length is 15 residues. Here the CDR3 reads CASRTTDSGWWDQYF. CDR3 DNA: TGTGCCAGTAGGACGACTGACAGCGGGTGGTGGGATCAGTACTTC.

The J gene is TRBJ1-6, the V gene TRBV10-2; D may be TRBD1 (6 bases). V lost 3 bases to trimming and J lost 5 bases, with 17 bases between them. CDR3 size: 17 residues. Germline-derived CDR1 and CDR2 are WSHSY and SAAADI. For the CDR3, the DNA is TGCGCCAGCAGTGAAGGGGGGAGGGGAAGGAATAATTCACCCCTCCACTTT. It encodes CASSEGGRGRNNSPLHF.

The chain uses TRBV7-8 and TRBJ1-1, with D unresolved. V lost 1 base and J lost 1, with 10 bases in between. The CDR3 has 15 amino acids. Germline V CDR1 and CDR2: SGHVS, FQNEAQ. The CDR3 coding sequence is TGTGCCAGCAGCTTAGTGGGCACCACGAACACTGAAGCTTTCTTT. Translation gives CASSLVGTTNTEAFF. The variable domain in full, with the rest retrieved from reference TRBV7-8 and TRBJ1-1, is GAGVSQSPRYKVAKRGQDVALRCDPISGHVSLFWYQQALGQGPEFLTYFQNEAQLDKSGLPSDRFFAERPEGSVSTLKIQRTQQEDSAVYLCASSLVGTTNTEAFFGQGTRLTVV.

The chain employs TRBV11-2 and TRBJ1-2; 9 nucleotides agree with TRBD1. J gave up 0 bases and V 1 base, and 6 bases lay outside the gene matches. This CDR3 contains 17 residues. Germline CDR1 and CDR2: SGHAT and FQNNGV. In DNA, the CDR3 is TGTGCCAGCAGCTTAGGGACAGGGGTGATGGCTAACTATGGCTACACCTTC. Translation gives CASSLGTGVMANYGYTF.